These 20 T cell receptor beta chains share one sample of origin, sequenced in a study of response to subunit inactivated influenza vaccine. Each CDR3 protein is one row after TCRdb ran MiXCR on the RT-PCR reads. The data show roughly 540,000 distinct CDR3 sequences, under 30% seen once. Another study also made use of these data, one on T cells expressing NK-cell markers. From that report: In generating TCR beta cDNA, 5'RACE template switching with UMIs was used.

The specimen comprised CD4+ T cells sorted from PBMCs, sampled approximately 12 days after vaccination. These TCRs come from a man aged 45-60 years who received an inactivated influenza vaccine.

This chain joins TRBV3-1 and TRBJ2-7; the D gene could be TRBD1 or TRBD2 (6 bases each). CDR1 and CDR2 (germline): LGHDT, YNNKEL (reference sequence). The CDR3 loop spans 14 amino acids. V was cut by 4 bases and J by 7 bases, with 17 bases left in between. Here the CDR3 DNA reads TGTGCCAGCAGCCTGACTAGTTCCCAGGGGGAGCAGTACTTC. Protein product: CASSLTSSQGEQYF.

V usage is TRBV20-1 and J usage is TRBJ2-3, with D perhaps TRBD2 (7 bases). There are 14 residues in the CDR3. Trimming removed 8 bases at V and 3 bases at J, with 18 bases between. Germline loops: CDR1 DFQATT, CDR2 SNEGSKA (reference sequence). CDR3 region: CSTKKGGPTDTQYF. Written as DNA, the CDR3 is TGCAGTACAAAAAAGGGGGGGCCAACAGATACGCAGTATTTT.

The rearrangement uses TRBV7-6 and TRBJ2-7; D possibly uses TRBD1 or TRBD2 (5 bases each). The CDR3 runs 13 residues. The V and J ends lost 6 bases and 6 bases respectively, with 15 bases between them. CDR1 SGHVS and CDR2 FNYEAQ come from the germline V gene. CDR3 loop: CASSRDQASEQYF. In DNA form, the CDR3 reads TGTGCCAGCAGTCGGGACCAGGCCTCCGAGCAGTACTTC.

V is TRBV7-9 and J is TRBJ1-1; D might be TRBD1 (5 bases). This CDR3 region has 15 residues. Trimming cost V 8 bases and J 1 base, with 17 bases left between them. Per germline, CDR1 SEHNR and CDR2 FQNEAQ (reference sequence). In DNA form, the CDR3 reads TGTGCCAGCTCTCTGGGGCGTGCGGAGAACACTGAAGCTTTCTTT. Its protein product is CASSLGRAENTEAFF. Looking up the rest from reference TRBV7-9 and TRBJ1-1 gives the full variable domain: DTGVSQNPRHKITKRGQNVTFRCDPISEHNRLYWYRQTLGQGPEFLTYFQNEAQLEKSRLLSDRFSAERPKGSFSTLEIQRTEQGDSAMYLCASSLGRAENTEAFFGQGTRLTVV.

The sample holds a few counts of this clonotype. The rearrangement joins TRBV21-1 to TRBJ2-7; the table's D call of TRBD1 was not tested on the DNA. TRBV21-1 has pseudogene status. The CDR3 loop spans 14 amino acids. The CDR3 DNA is TGTGCCAGCACCCCCGGGACCGAAGACTACGAGCAGTACTTC. Protein sequence: CASTPGTEDYEQYF.

The chain combines TRBV29-1 with TRBJ2-1, with D unclear. Looked up from germline, CDR1 is SQVTM and CDR2 is ANQGSEA. CDR3 length: 13 residues. V was clipped by 2 bases and J by 5 bases, with 10 bases between them. For the CDR3, the DNA is TGCAGCGTTGAAAACCCCCCGCACAATGAGCAGTTCTTC. Translating gives CSVENPPHNEQFF.

The J gene is TRBJ1-6, the V gene TRBV6-2 or TRBV6-3, with a tentative D call TRBD1 (5 bases). The CDR3 loop spans 13 amino acids. Per germline, CDR1 MNHEY and CDR2 SVGEGT. V was cut by 7 bases and J by 7 bases, with 11 bases left in between. The CDR3 protein is CASTWGMNSPLHF. DNA of the CDR3: TGTGCCAGCACATGGGGGATGAATTCACCCCTCCACTTT.

This clonotype was seen more than once but under ten times. V usage is TRBV20-1 and J usage is TRBJ2-1; 7 nucleotides line up with TRBD1. The CDR3 sequence is 17 residues long. V lost 1 base to trimming and J lost 5 bases; unmatched junction nucleotides: 14. CDR1 and CDR2 from the germline V gene are DFQATT and SNEGSKA (reference sequence). This CDR3 reads CSARAQGTAAFHNEQFF. In DNA, the CDR3 is TGCAGTGCTAGAGCCCAAGGGACAGCGGCTTTCCACAATGAGCAGTTCTTC.

The chain links TRBV5-6 to TRBJ2-7; 11 positions match TRBD2. V shed 1 base and J 2 bases; nucleotides not matched to a gene: 5. The germline CDR1 and CDR2 sequences are SGHDT and YYEEEE. The length of the CDR3 is 16 residues. The CDR3: CASSLRLAGGPYEQYF. In DNA form, the CDR3 reads TGTGCCAGCAGCTTGCGTCTAGCGGGAGGCCCCTACGAGCAGTACTTC.

The J gene is TRBJ2-3, the V gene TRBV20-1; 10 bases line up with TRBD1. V lost 8 bases and J lost 5; bases outside the gene matches: 7. Germline V lookup: CDR1 DFQATT, CDR2 SNEGSKA (reference sequence). The CDR3 totals 13 residues. The CDR3 is CSPRTGGIDTQYF. The CDR3 DNA follows: TGCAGTCCCCGGACAGGGGGGATAGATACGCAGTATTTT.

This clonotype was observed a few times. The V and J genes are TRBV7-2 and TRBJ1-6; D unclear. CDR3 length: 13 residues. Per germline, CDR1 SGHTA and CDR2 FQGNSA. V gave up 5 bases and J gave up 10 bases, with 12 bases separating them. The DNA of the CDR3 is TGTGCCAGCAGCCTCCAACATGGCTCACCCCTCCACTTT. Amino acid sequence: CASSLQHGSPLHF.

The sample holds many counts of this clonotype. The J gene is TRBJ2-3, the V gene TRBV5-1, with D perhaps TRBD1 or TRBD2 (5 bases each). This CDR3 contains 14 residues. V was pared by 4 bases and J by 7 bases, with 16 bases between. The germline V gene encodes CDR1 SGHRS and CDR2 YFSETQ. The CDR3 DNA reads TGCGCCAGCAGCCCCGGGACCGCTCGAAATACGCAGTATTTT. Translation: CASSPGTARNTQYF. Full variable domain (missing parts from reference TRBV5-1 and TRBJ2-3): KAGVTQTPRYLIKTRGQQVTLSCSPISGHRSVSWYQQTPGQGLQFLFEYFSETQRNKGNFPGRFSGRQFSNSRSEMNVSTLELGDSALYLCASSPGTARNTQYFGPGTRLTVL.

In this sample, this clonotype turned up many times. The chain carries TRBV14 and TRBJ2-3; D not resolved. V was pared by 1 base and J by 5 bases, with 7 bases between. The CDR3 extends over 13 amino acids. Germline lookup yields CDR1 SGHDN and CDR2 FVKESK. The CDR3 sequence is CASSQALIDTQYF. The CDR3 DNA is TGTGCCAGCAGCCAAGCACTCATAGATACGCAGTATTTT.

The chain is built from TRBV7-2 and TRBJ2-7; TRBD2 agrees at 9 bases. The V gene end was trimmed by 3 bases and the J gene end by 0 bases; junction bases not matched to a gene: 3. This CDR3 spans 15 amino acids. The V gene's germline CDR1 is SGHTA and CDR2 FQGNSA. The CDR3 bases are TGTGCCAGCAGCTTCCTAGCGGGAAGCTCCTACGAGCAGTACTTC. Protein sequence: CASSFLAGSSYEQYF.

The rearrangement uses TRBV28 and TRBJ1-2; a possible D gene is TRBD1 (5 bases). The V gene's germline CDR1 is MDHEN and CDR2 SYDVKM. The CDR3 loop spans 14 amino acids. Trimming took off 5 bases at V and 4 bases at J, with 14 bases between the two ends. The CDR3 coding sequence is TGTGCCAGCAGTCCCCTGATCGGGGCCTATGGCTACACCTTC. It yields the protein CASSPLIGAYGYTF.

This clonotype turned up a few times. The genes are TRBV6-5 and TRBJ1-1; TRBD1 matches at 7 bases. V was pared by 6 bases and J by 5 bases, with 3 bases of the junction left unmatched. The germline gives CDR1 MNHEY, CDR2 SVGAGI. There are 12 residues in the CDR3. CDR3 bases: TGTGCCAGCAGGTCACAGGGGACTGAAGCTTTCTTT. Translation gives CASRSQGTEAFF.

There are many counts of this clonotype. The chain couples TRBV12-3 or TRBV12-4 to TRBJ2-5, with unresolved D. The CDR3 covers 13 residues. V gave up 3 bases and J gave up 5 bases, with 10 bases separating them. In DNA form, the CDR3 reads TGTGCCAGCAGTTTTGGCTATGGGGAGACCCAGTACTTC. As protein: CASSFGYGETQYF.

Here the CDR3 DNA reads TGTGCCAGCAGCGTGGGACAGACTAGCACAGATACGCAGTATTTT. It translates to CASSVGQTSTDTQYF. The chain combines TRBV9 with TRBJ2-3; 7 nucleotides align to TRBD1. Losses at the gene ends were 2 bases for V and 0 bases for J; bases not matched to a gene: 3. There are 15 residues in the CDR3. Germline V gene lookup returns CDR1 SGDLS and CDR2 YYNGEE.

The chain uses TRBV20-1 and TRBJ1-5; 8 bases line up with TRBD1. With V trimmed by 5 bases and J by 6 bases, 6 bases remained unmatched. CDR3 length: 13 residues. Germline CDR1 reads DFQATT; CDR2 reads SNEGSKA (reference sequence). The CDR3 DNA follows: TGCAGTGCTGCCGACAGGGGTAGTCAGCCCCAGCATTTT. It is translated as CSAADRGSQPQHF.

This clonotype has a handful of counts. The V gene is TRBV30, the J gene TRBJ2-4, with TRBD1 identical over 9 bases. CDR1 GTSNPN and CDR2 SVGIG come from the germline V gene (reference sequence). The CDR3 length is 13 residues. The J segment lost 9 bases and the V segment lost 2 bases, leaving 5 bases of the junction unmatched. Here the CDR3 DNA reads TGTGCCTGGAGTCCCGGACAGGGGCCCATTCAGTACTTC. It yields the protein CAWSPGQGPIQYF.